These 20 T cell receptor beta chains originate from one sample sequenced in a study of monozygotic twins with cystic fibrosis. Generated by immunoSEQ multiplex PCR, the TCRdb table keeps only in-frame clones and is missing some. Among about 15,000 clones, 90% to 95% were seen once, and the ten largest hold about a tenth. Sequences were obtained from blood. The receptor set was obtained from a girl aged 2-10 years with cystic fibrosis.

The chain links TRBV4-1 to TRBJ2-3; 7 nucleotides align to TRBD1. The length of the CDR3 is 18 residues. CDR1 is MGHRA and CDR2 is YSYEKL in the germline V gene. V lost 3 bases and J lost 0; bases outside the gene matches: 12. The CDR3 coding sequence is TGCGCCAGCAGCCAGATCGACCACAGGGGTATGAGCACAGATACGCAGTATTTT. As protein: CASSQIDHRGMSTDTQYF.

In this sample, this clone turned up once. The chain employs TRBV7-2 and TRBJ2-3, with no clear D. This CDR3 has 15 residues. Trimming shortened V by 1 base and J by 3 bases, and 11 bases separated the two germline ends. The germline V gene encodes CDR1 SGHTA and CDR2 FQGNSA. CDR3 nucleotide sequence: TGTGCCAGCAGCTTAGAACCTAGTTGGACAGATACGCAGTATTTT. Translation: CASSLEPSWTDTQYF.

The chain is built from TRBV19 and TRBJ1-5, with D possibly being TRBD1 (5 bases). CDR1 is LNHDA, CDR2 SQIVND, per germline (reference sequence). The germline V and J ends were trimmed by 5 bases and 3 bases, with 14 bases remaining between them. This CDR3 comprises 15 residues. CDR3 sequence (DNA): TGTGCCAGTAGTGGGGGACTGCGACCCAATCAGCCCCAGCATTTT. Its translation: CASSGGLRPNQPQHF.

V is TRBV27 and J is TRBJ2-7; TRBD1 matches 10 bases. The CDR3 has 14 amino acids. The germline gives CDR1 MNHEY, CDR2 SMNVEV (reference sequence). The trim removed 5 bases at V and 3 bases at J, leaving 4 bases unmatched. The CDR3 here is CASSPWTGGYEQYF. The CDR3 nucleotides read TGTGCCAGCAGTCCCTGGACAGGGGGCTACGAGCAGTACTTC.

The J gene is TRBJ1-1, the V gene TRBV19; D is uncertain. Germline V lookup: CDR1 LNHDA, CDR2 SQIVND (reference sequence). V shed 5 bases and J shed 1 base, with 11 bases lying between them. This CDR3 has 14 residues. CDR3 protein: CASSPPGRNTEAFF. The CDR3 DNA reads TGTGCCAGTAGTCCCCCGGGCCGGAACACTGAAGCTTTCTTT. Variable domain in full (rest from reference TRBV19 and TRBJ1-1): DGGITQSPKYLFRKEGQNVTLSCEQNLNHDAMYWYRQDPGQGLRLIYYSQIVNDFQKGDIAEGYSVSREKKESFPLTVTSAQKNPTAFYLCASSPPGRNTEAFFGQGTRLTVV.

The chain links TRBV25-1 to TRBJ2-1; TRBD1 might be the D (6 bases). The CDR3 loop spans 15 amino acids. Germline V lookup: CDR1 MGHDK, CDR2 SYGVNS. Trimming took 8 bases from V and 3 from J, leaving 17 bases between them. Written as DNA, the CDR3 is TGTGCCAGCTCCAGGACCGGACAGTACTACAATGAGCAGTTCTTC. Translated, it gives CASSRTGQYYNEQFF. Complete variable domain (other parts from reference TRBV25-1 and TRBJ2-1): EADIYQTPRYLVIGTGKKITLECSQTMGHDKMYWYQQDPGMELHLIHYSYGVNSTEKGDLSSESTVSRIRTEHFPLTLESARPSHTSQYLCASSRTGQYYNEQFFGPGTRLTVL.

The sample holds one count of this clone. This chain joins TRBV19 and TRBJ1-2, with no clear D. This CDR3 comprises 13 residues. V dropped 4 bases and J dropped 2 bases, with 8 bases sitting between them. Germline values: CDR1 LNHDA, CDR2 SQIVND (reference sequence). For the CDR3, the DNA is TGTGCCAGTAGTAGCGCTGCGAACTATGGCTACACCTTC. Protein: CASSSAANYGYTF. The full variable domain, its missing parts supplied by reference TRBV19 and TRBJ1-2, is DGGITQSPKYLFRKEGQNVTLSCEQNLNHDAMYWYRQDPGQGLRLIYYSQIVNDFQKGDIAEGYSVSREKKESFPLTVTSAQKNPTAFYLCASSSAANYGYTFGSGTRLTVV.

The gene calls are TRBV2 and TRBJ2-7; tentatively, D is TRBD1 (6 bases). Looked up from germline, CDR1 is SNHLY and CDR2 is FYNNEI. The CDR3 consists of 16 residues. V was trimmed by 1 base and J by 0 bases, leaving 13 bases between them. As DNA, the CDR3 is TGTGCCAGCAGTGAAGGGCCCCAGGGGAGCTCCTACGAGCAGTACTTC. Translation: CASSEGPQGSSYEQYF.

The chain is built from TRBV5-1 and TRBJ1-1, with a tentative D call TRBD1 (5 bases). The germline V gene has CDR1 SGHRS and CDR2 YFSETQ. The CDR3 length is 18 residues. V dropped 1 base and J dropped 0 bases, with 19 bases sitting between them. The CDR3 region has the DNA TGCGCCAGCAGCTTGTGGCGGCGGGGGAGCCTGATGAACACTGAAGCTTTCTTT. It codes for CASSLWRRGSLMNTEAFF.

The chain links TRBV7-2 to TRBJ2-7; 7 nucleotides agree with TRBD2. V was pared by 2 bases and J by 4 bases, with 14 bases of the junction left unmatched. CDR1 and CDR2 from the germline V gene are SGHTA and FQGNSA. This CDR3 spans 17 amino acids. CDR3 nucleotides: TGTGCCAGCAGCTTATCTGGGCCCGGGGGGATAGCATACGAGCAGTACTTC. It translates to CASSLSGPGGIAYEQYF.

The chain combines TRBV5-1 with TRBJ2-2; 10 positions match TRBD2. Germline V lookup: CDR1 SGHRS, CDR2 YFSETQ. This CDR3 spans 15 amino acids. The trim removed 3 bases at V and 3 bases at J, leaving 2 bases unmatched. The CDR3 region is CASSWSGRDTGELFF. CDR3 sequence (DNA): TGCGCCAGCAGCTGGAGCGGGAGGGACACCGGGGAGCTGTTTTTT.

V usage is TRBV6-6 and J usage is TRBJ2-7, with 12 bases identical to TRBD2. The CDR3 extends over 16 amino acids. Per germline, CDR1 MNHNY and CDR2 SVGAGI (reference sequence). The V and J ends lost 0 bases and 5 bases, in that order; junction bases with no gene match: 5. For the CDR3, the DNA is TGTGCCAGCAGTTACTCCCGACTAGCGGGAGTTGACGAGCAGTACTTC. Translated, it gives CASSYSRLAGVDEQYF.

V gene TRBV7-8 combines with J gene TRBJ2-4; TRBD1 matches at 9 bases. Germline V lookup: CDR1 SGHVS, CDR2 FQNEAQ. Germline trimming cut 1 base from V and 5 bases from J; bases unmatched to any gene: 9. The CDR3 is made up of 17 amino acids. DNA for the CDR3: TGTGCCAGCAGCTTAGAAGGGACAGGGTGGAGAGAAAACATTCAGTACTTC. It specifies CASSLEGTGWRENIQYF.

The J gene is TRBJ2-3, the V gene TRBV29-1; D may be TRBD1 (7 bases). The CDR3 length is 14 residues. Germline CDR1 and CDR2: SQVTM and ANQGSEA. The V end lost 4 bases, the J end lost 3 bases, and 14 bases lay between the germline ends. The CDR3 region has the DNA TGCAGCGTTGTCGGGAGACAGGGAACAGATACGCAGTATTTT. As protein: CSVVGRQGTDTQYF.

V usage is TRBV19 and J usage is TRBJ2-3; TRBD2 agrees at 8 bases. The V gene's germline CDR1 is LNHDA and CDR2 SQIVND (reference sequence). The CDR3 is made up of 17 amino acids. After removal of 0 bases from V and 3 bases from J, the junction contained 8 bases not matched to a gene. In nucleotides, the CDR3 is TGTGCCAGTAGTATAGATCTCGGGAGGGCGATAACAGATACGCAGTATTTT. Amino acid sequence: CASSIDLGRAITDTQYF.

The V call is TRBV4-1, the J call TRBJ1-2; 8 bases line up with TRBD1. Germline trimming cut 6 bases from V and 3 bases from J; bases unmatched to any gene: 9. The CDR3 covers 15 residues. Germline V gene sequence: CDR1 MGHRA, CDR2 YSYEKL. Here the CDR3 reads CASSLSQGEDYGYTF. The CDR3 DNA is TGCGCCAGCAGTCTCTCACAGGGGGAGGACTATGGCTACACCTTC.

The genes are TRBV20-1 and TRBJ2-5, with D perhaps matching TRBD1 or TRBD2 (5 bases each). This CDR3 spans 11 amino acids. From germline, CDR1 is DFQATT and CDR2 SNEGSKA (reference sequence). The CDR3: CTLMGVETQYF. As DNA, the CDR3 is TGCACTCTGATGGGGGTAGAGACCCAGTACTTC.

V is TRBV7-9 and J is TRBJ2-7; TRBD2 matches at 10 bases. The V gene end was trimmed by 5 bases and the J gene end by 0 bases; junction bases not matched to a gene: 4. The germline gives CDR1 SEHNR, CDR2 FQNEAQ (reference sequence). CDR3 length: 15 amino acids. The CDR3 DNA follows: TGTGCCAGCAGCGTGGGGACTAGCGCCTCCTACGAGCAGTACTTC. Its translation is CASSVGTSASYEQYF. Full variable domain (outside the CDR3, taken from reference TRBV7-9 and TRBJ2-7): DTGVSQNPRHKITKRGQNVTFRCDPISEHNRLYWYRQTLGQGPEFLTYFQNEAQLEKSRLLSDRFSAERPKGSFSTLEIQRTEQGDSAMYLCASSVGTSASYEQYFGPGTRLTVT.

The rearrangement uses TRBV4-1 and TRBJ1-1, with D uncertain. Trimming pared 1 base from V and 2 bases from J, leaving 8 bases between. Germline values: CDR1 MGHRA, CDR2 YSYEKL. The CDR3 totals 14 residues. CDR3 sequence: CASSQVEVNTEAFF. CDR3 DNA sequence: TGCGCCAGCAGCCAAGTTGAAGTTAACACTGAAGCTTTCTTT.

The chain recombines TRBV28 with TRBJ1-2; no firm D call. The CDR3 totals 13 residues. The ends were cut back, 5 bases at V and 5 bases at J, with 12 bases in the middle. CDR1 and CDR2 (germline): MDHEN, SYDVKM. The CDR3 DNA follows: TGTGCCAGCAGTCCCGGCGTAGCTTATGGCTACACCTTC. Protein product: CASSPGVAYGYTF.